The entry below gives a single TCR beta chain sequence along with its context. At one boundary the junction diverges from the germline segment, which might be a read error. The PCR contained 60 Vbeta and 13 Jbeta primers. Sequencing used immunoSEQ multiplex PCR; TCRdb keeps in-frame clones, though not all of them. The table lists some 85,000 clones, roughly three quarters of them singletons. The CDR3 totals 16 residues. Germline lookup yields CDR1 SEHNR and CDR2 FQNEAQ (reference sequence). This sample is drawn from a study of cytomegalovirus exposure and HLA in healthy donors. The TCR originated in a man aged 30 to 45 in good health and CMV-seronegative. Sequenced: PBMCs. J is TRBJ2-2 and V is TRBV7-9, with 8 bases aligning to TRBD1. CDR3 residues: CSSSRGQGSNTGELFF. In DNA, the CDR3 is TGTTCCAGCAGCCGCGGACAGGGTTCGAACACCGGGGAGCTGTTTTTT.